This is a list of T cell receptor beta chains from one sample in a study of T cell repertoires in cytomegalovirus infection. No antigen has been assigned to these receptors. TCRdb analysed the reads with MiXCR anew, one entry per CDR3 protein. This table has fewer than 900,000 distinct CDR3 sequences, under 35% appearing once. Sequencing used cultured CD8+ T cells from PBMCs, obtained from culture after CMV antigen stimulation. The origin of the receptors is a human donor in good health (CMV status not recorded). Some clones in this sample may be carry-over from other donors' samples. Both conserved end residues are trimmed from each CDR3. The order of the fields is V gene, J gene, D gene, CDR3 protein. A D gene is named only where the DNA matches it firmly.

TRBV2	TRBJ2-5	-	ASSEEARQETQY
TRBV27	TRBJ2-1	TRBD2	ASSFPTSGGYNGQF
TRBV29-1	TRBJ1-2	TRBD1	SVPKAGQGAGWGYT
TRBV7-9	TRBJ2-6	-	ASTGGANVLT
TRBV7-9	TRBJ2-2	-	ASSLGYRLYTGELF
TRBV24-1	TRBJ2-5	-	ATSDRTGETQY
TRBV20-1	TRBJ1-5	TRBD1	SASPRDRGYQPQH
TRBV11-3	TRBJ2-1	-	ASNPADRLLNEQF
TRBV7-9	TRBJ1-2	-	ASIVIGPDYGYT
TRBV6-6	TRBJ2-2	-	ASSDFTGTGELF
TRBV14	TRBJ1-6	-	ASSQVSPNSPLH
TRBV6-6	TRBJ2-1	TRBD2	ASTESSGGADEQF
TRBV12-3/TRBV12-4	TRBJ1-2	-	ASRTQKRTEGYGYT
TRBV7-4	TRBJ2-1	-	ASSLVMTVSYNEQF
TRBV7-9	TRBJ2-3	-	ASSLVNSLGTDTQY
TRBV6-4	TRBJ1-2	-	ASSDLGKSAYGYT
TRBV28	TRBJ2-6	TRBD1	ASSLAKPGGYFSSGANVLT
TRBV6-1	TRBJ2-5	-	ASSEISSDAETQY
TRBV6-6	TRBJ2-1	-	ASRHRVTPVNEQF
TRBV12-3/TRBV12-4	TRBJ1-3	TRBD1	ASIPTGVGNTIY
TRBV7-6	TRBJ2-1	TRBD2	ASSLEVPTSGSPSEQF
TRBV4-1	TRBJ2-1	TRBD2	ASSASSGEDEQF
TRBV27	TRBJ2-7	-	ASSRTASYEQY
TRBV6-5	TRBJ1-1	-	ATRGGGMNTEAF
TRBV11-1	TRBJ2-1	-	ASSFPPGESSYNEQF
TRBV6-1	TRBJ2-1	-	ASSQDGPYNEQF
TRBV29-1	TRBJ1-2	TRBD1	SVGPGTGEDYGYT
TRBV2	TRBJ2-6	-	ASSERRTGANVLT
TRBV7-8	TRBJ2-5	TRBD1	ASSARTGSQETQY
TRBV24-1	TRBJ2-1	-	ATSDLLGDEQF
TRBV6-1	TRBJ1-3	-	ASKTRGGSGNTIY
TRBV7-9	TRBJ2-1	-	ASSPAASYNEQF
TRBV9	TRBJ1-1	-	ASSTTVGGTEAF
TRBV5-1	TRBJ1-2	-	ASSLAAGPDYGYT
TRBV6-1	TRBJ1-3	-	ASKGISGNTIY
TRBV12-5	TRBJ2-1	-	ASGPNPGDPYNEQF
TRBV7-9	TRBJ1-2	TRBD1	ASRSEGTTGGRKLNYGYT
TRBV19	TRBJ2-7	TRBD2	ASRTSGGAYEQY
TRBV4-1	TRBJ2-5	-	ASSPYRVRETQY
TRBV7-7	TRBJ2-1	TRBD2	ASSLEAGAINEQF
TRBV28	TRBJ1-5	-	ASIFRGMSNQPQH
TRBV5-4	TRBJ2-1	TRBD2	ASSWQLAGGYNEQF
TRBV12-3/TRBV12-4	TRBJ1-1	-	ASSWGLGAF
TRBV6-2/TRBV6-3	TRBJ2-2	-	ATFDARGAHTGELF
TRBV25-1	TRBJ1-1	-	ASSPQAGGWYTEAF
TRBV9	TRBJ2-1	TRBD1	ASSVGVTGTGEQF
TRBV6-5	TRBJ2-5	TRBD1	ASSYSGTGGETQY
TRBV6-2/TRBV6-3	TRBJ2-5	-	ASSYKQETQY